The rows below give T cell receptor beta chains drawn from one sample of a study of blood T cell repertoires in COVID-19. The repertoire was sequenced with immunoSEQ multiplex PCR; TCRdb's copy has only in-frame clones and lacks some. The repertoire includes roughly 86,000 clones, 85% of them detected once, and 3.4% sits in the top ten. Sequenced input: peripheral blood. These receptors were obtained from a man aged 50 or older with acute or convalescent COVID-19. Both conserved end residues are part of each CDR3. Fields, in order: clone size, V gene, D gene, J gene, CDR3 DNA, CDR3 protein. D genes are given only for firm matches. Size values are once, few and many counts, or a class for expanded clones, and some rows have none.

-,TRBV7-6,TRBD1,TRBJ1-2,TGTGCCAGCAGCTTATTGGATGGGACAGGCCACTATGGCTACACCTTC,CASSLLDGTGHYGYTF
-,TRBV6-2/TRBV6-3,-,TRBJ2-4,TGTGCCAGCAGTTGGTCCGACACCCCGGATTGGGACATTCAGTACTTC,CASSWSDTPDWDIQYF
-,TRBV18,-,TRBJ2-5,TGTGCCAGCTCACCCAGTAGCCGGGAGACCCAGTACTTC,CASSPSSRETQYF
-,TRBV7-6,TRBD1,TRBJ1-1,TGTGCCAGCAGCTTGGGGACAGGGCGGGGCACTGAAGCTTTCTTT,CASSLGTGRGTEAFF
-,TRBV9,-,TRBJ2-7,TGTGCCAGCAGCGCATCCCCGGAGGGGGAGCAGTACTTC,CASSASPEGEQYF
few,TRBV5-1,TRBD1,TRBJ1-1,TGCGCCAGCAGCTTCCCGGGACAGGGAGGAGCTGAAGCTTTCTTT,CASSFPGQGGAEAFF
-,TRBV6-5,TRBD2,TRBJ2-5,TGTGCCAGCACCCCGACTAGCGGGGGAGAGACCCAGTACTTC,CASTPTSGGETQYF
-,TRBV10-1,TRBD1,TRBJ1-1,TGCGCCAGCAGCCAGGGACAGCTAAACACTGAAGCTTTCTTT,CASSQGQLNTEAFF
once,TRBV4-3,-,TRBJ1-2,TGCGCCAGCAGCCCCAGGGGCGGATCTAACTATGGCTACACCTTC,CASSPRGGSNYGYTF
-,TRBV28,-,TRBJ1-4,TGTGCCAGCAGTTTAACACAGGACCGTGAAAAACTGTTTTTT,CASSLTQDREKLFF
-,TRBV12-3/TRBV12-4,-,TRBJ1-2,TGTGCCAGCAGTTCGACGGGAAACTATGGCTACACCTTC,CASSSTGNYGYTF
-,TRBV19,TRBD2,TRBJ2-7,TGTGCCAGTAGTATAGATGTTGTGGGAACTAGCGGGGGCCTCTACGAGCAGTACTTC,CASSIDVVGTSGGLYEQYF
-,TRBV10-2,TRBD2,TRBJ2-7,TGCGCCTCCCGGACTAGCGGGGTTTCCTACGAGCAGTACTTC,CASRTSGVSYEQYF
-,TRBV5-6,TRBD2,TRBJ2-7,TGTGCCAGCACCCGGGAGGGGGGTTACTACGAGCAGTACTTC,CASTREGGYYEQYF
-,TRBV7-9,-,TRBJ2-2,TGTGCCAGCACAACGCGGGGCGGCACCGGGGAGCTGTTTTTT,CASTTRGGTGELFF
few,TRBV10-3,-,TRBJ2-7,TGTGCCATCAGTGGGGAGGACAGGCACTCCTACGAGCAGTACTTC,CAISGEDRHSYEQYF
-,TRBV2,-,TRBJ1-2,TGTGCCAGCAGTACCCAGACAGGCAACTATGGCTACACCTTC,CASSTQTGNYGYTF
-,TRBV6-5,-,TRBJ2-7,TGTGCCAGCAGATCTTTCGCACTCTACGAGCAGTACTTC,CASRSFALYEQYF
-,TRBV25-1,TRBD1,TRBJ2-1,TGTGCCAGCAGTGAATCGGGGACAGGGGGCATGGGTGAGCAGTTCTTC,CASSESGTGGMGEQFF
-,TRBV7-9,TRBD2,TRBJ2-1,TGTGCCAGCAGCCCCCGAATGGGACTAGCGGGACGAACCGTGAATGAGCAGTTCTTC,CASSPRMGLAGRTVNEQFF
-,TRBV28,-,TRBJ1-1,TGTGCCAGCAGTCCCCTCGCGGGGGCGAACACTGAAGCTTTCTTT,CASSPLAGANTEAFF
-,TRBV18,TRBD1,TRBJ1-4,TGTGCCAGCTCACCCGGGACAGCAAATGAAAAACTGTTTTTT,CASSPGTANEKLFF
-,TRBV7-9,-,TRBJ2-1,TGTGCCAGCAGAGTCCACGGGACAAACAATGAGCAGTTCTTC,CASRVHGTNNEQFF
-,TRBV30,TRBD2,TRBJ2-5,TGTGCCTGGAGCCGGGGGGGGGAGACCCAGTACTTC,CAWSRGGETQYF
-,TRBV11-2,TRBD2,TRBJ2-3,TGTGCCAGCAGCCCTGCTGGGATTAGCGGGGGTACGCAGTATTTT,CASSPAGISGGTQYF
-,TRBV7-2,-,TRBJ1-5,TGTGCCAGCAGCTTAGCGGGGCCTTATCAGCCCCAGCATTTT,CASSLAGPYQPQHF
-,TRBV9,TRBD1,TRBJ1-3,TGTGCCAGCAGCGTAGAGGGCAGGGGGAGCTCTGGAAACACCATATATTTT,CASSVEGRGSSGNTIYF
few,TRBV28,-,TRBJ1-2,TGTGCCAGCAGTCAACAGGTTTATGGCTACACCTTC,CASSQQVYGYTF
-,TRBV5-1,-,TRBJ2-7,TGCGCCAGCAGCTTACCGGACAGCTCCTTTGGGCAGTACTTC,CASSLPDSSFGQYF
-,TRBV3-1/TRBV3-2,TRBD2,TRBJ2-5,TGTGCCAGCAGCCAAGGAACACTAGCGGGGCAAGAGACCCAGTACTTC,CASSQGTLAGQETQYF
-,TRBV7-2,-,TRBJ1-2,TGTGCCAGCAACCCTTTGATTGGGCTTATTCCTGGCTACACCTTC,CASNPLIGLIPGYTF
-,TRBV4-1,-,TRBJ1-2,TGCGCCAGCAGCCAAGATTCCCAGGGCAACTATGGCTACACCTTC,CASSQDSQGNYGYTF
-,TRBV2,TRBD1,TRBJ1-4,TGTGCCAGCACTCTTGGGACAGCTTCTAATGAAAAACTGTTTTTT,CASTLGTASNEKLFF
-,TRBV5-1,-,TRBJ1-1,TGCGCCAGCAGCTCATACACCGCTGCCGATGCTTTCTTT,CASSSYTAADAFF
-,TRBV7-8,TRBD1,TRBJ2-5,TGTGCCAGCAGCGCCCGACAGGGTAGCTGGGAGACCCAGTACTTC,CASSARQGSWETQYF
-,TRBV4-1,-,TRBJ2-5,TGCGCCAGCAGCCCCCTAGACCCTCCGACCCAGTACTTC,CASSPLDPPTQYF